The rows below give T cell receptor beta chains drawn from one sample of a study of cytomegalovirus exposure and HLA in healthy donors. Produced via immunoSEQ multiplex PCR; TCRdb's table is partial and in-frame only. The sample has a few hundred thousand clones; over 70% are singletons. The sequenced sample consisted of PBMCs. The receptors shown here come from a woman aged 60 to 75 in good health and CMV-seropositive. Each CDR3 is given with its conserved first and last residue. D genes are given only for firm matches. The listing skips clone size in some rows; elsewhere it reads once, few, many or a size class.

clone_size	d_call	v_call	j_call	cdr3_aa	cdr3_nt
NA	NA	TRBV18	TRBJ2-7	CASSPPPTSPEQYF	TGTGCCAGCTCACCACCCCCCACTAGCCCCGAGCAGTACTTC
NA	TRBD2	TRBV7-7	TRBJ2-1	CAVSSGRAGGNEQFF	TGTGCCGTCAGTAGCGGGAGGGCGGGTGGCAATGAGCAGTTCTTC
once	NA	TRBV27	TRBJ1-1	CASSKQGPRMNTEAFF	TGTGCCAGCAGCAAACAGGGACCCCGGATGAACACTGAAGCTTTCTTT
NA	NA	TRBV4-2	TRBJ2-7	CASSQEGASPYEQYF	TGTGCCAGCAGCCAAGAGGGAGCATCTCCCTACGAGCAGTACTTC
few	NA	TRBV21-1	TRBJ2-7	CASSLLARVYEQYF	TGTGCCAGCAGCTTACTAGCGCGGGTCTACGAGCAGTACTTC
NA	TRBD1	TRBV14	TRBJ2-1	CASSQRVLPGTGLYNEQFF	TGTGCCAGCAGCCAAAGGGTACTCCCCGGGACAGGGCTCTACAATGAGCAGTTCTTC
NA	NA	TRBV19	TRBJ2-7	CASSPSARVYEQYF	TGTGCCAGTAGTCCTTCAGCGAGGGTCTACGAGCAGTACTTC
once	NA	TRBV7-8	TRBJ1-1	CASSFTTENRLYGNTEAFF	TGTGCCAGCAGCTTCACCACTGAAAACAGGTTATATGGGAACACTGAAGCTTTCTTT
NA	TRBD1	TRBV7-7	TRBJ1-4	CASSLGTGTNEKLFF	TGTGCCAGCAGCTTAGGGACAGGGACTAATGAAAAACTGTTTTTT
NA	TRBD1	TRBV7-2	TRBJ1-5	CASSLGQGFQPQHF	TGTGCCAGCAGCTTAGGACAGGGGTTCCAGCCCCAGCATTTT
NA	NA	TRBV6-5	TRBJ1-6	CASSYSHRVNSPLHF	TGTGCCAGCAGTTACTCTCACAGGGTTAATTCACCCCTCCACTTT
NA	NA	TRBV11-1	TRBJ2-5	CASSLAGVQETQYF	TGTGCCAGCAGCTTAGCGGGAGTCCAAGAGACCCAGTACTTC
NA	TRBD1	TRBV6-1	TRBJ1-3	CASSFNRGQGNTIYF	TGTGCCAGCAGTTTCAACAGGGGGCAAGGAAACACCATATATTTT
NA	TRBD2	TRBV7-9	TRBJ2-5	CASSFPGLVETQYF	TGTGCCAGCAGCTTCCCGGGACTAGTTGAGACCCAGTACTTC
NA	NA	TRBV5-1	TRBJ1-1	CASRSIRTGVGTEAFF	TGCGCCAGCAGATCTATCAGAACCGGGGTAGGGACTGAAGCTTTCTTT
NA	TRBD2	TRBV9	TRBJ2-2	CASSVGGSGSVGELFF	TGTGCCAGCAGCGTAGGTGGAAGCGGGAGTGTCGGGGAGCTGTTTTTT
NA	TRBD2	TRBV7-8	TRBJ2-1	CASSLGLASSYNEQFF	TGTGCCAGCAGCTTAGGACTAGCGAGCTCCTACAATGAGCAGTTCTTC
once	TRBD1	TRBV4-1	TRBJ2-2	CASSPTGVVGDTGELFF	TGCGCCAGCAGCCCAACAGGGGTAGTCGGTGACACCGGGGAGCTGTTTTTT
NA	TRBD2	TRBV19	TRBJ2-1	CASSGLAGGLEQFF	TGTGCCAGTAGTGGGCTAGCGGGAGGGCTTGAGCAGTTCTTC
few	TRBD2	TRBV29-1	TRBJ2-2	CSVGTSGRNTGELFF	TGCAGCGTGGGTACCAGCGGGAGGAACACCGGGGAGCTGTTTTTT
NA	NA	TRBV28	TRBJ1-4	CASSLGGKGDEKLFF	TGTGCCAGCAGTCTCGGGGGGAAGGGAGATGAAAAACTGTTTTTT
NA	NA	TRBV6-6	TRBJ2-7	CASSSRDSYLYEQYF	TGTGCCAGCAGCTCCCGGGACTCCTACCTCTACGAGCAGTACTTC
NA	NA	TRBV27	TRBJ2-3	CASSLTRVDTQYF	TGTGCCAGCAGTTTGACCCGGGTGGATACGCAGTATTTT
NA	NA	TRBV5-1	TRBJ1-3	CASSQSTTGNTIYF	TGCGCCAGCAGCCAGTCAACAACTGGAAACACCATATATTTT
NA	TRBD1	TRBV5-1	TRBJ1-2	CASSPTDRAVYTF	TGCGCCAGCAGCCCCACGGACAGGGCGGTGTACACCTTC
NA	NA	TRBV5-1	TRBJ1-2	CASSLDPRGGYTF	TGCGCCAGCAGCTTGGATCCCAGAGGGGGCTACACCTTC
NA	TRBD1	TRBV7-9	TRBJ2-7	CASSSNRGEAYEQYF	TGTGCCAGCAGCTCAAACAGGGGAGAGGCCTACGAGCAGTACTTC
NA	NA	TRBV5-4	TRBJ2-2	CASSLSGRGNTGELFF	TGTGCCAGCAGCTTGTCTGGGCGGGGTAACACCGGGGAGCTGTTTTTT
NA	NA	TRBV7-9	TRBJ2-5	CASTPGRSGPQETQYF	TGTGCCAGCACCCCGGGGAGGTCAGGTCCCCAAGAGACCCAGTACTTC
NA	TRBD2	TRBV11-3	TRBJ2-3	CASSFQREGFTDTQYF	TGTGCCAGCAGCTTCCAGCGGGAGGGCTTCACAGATACGCAGTATTTT
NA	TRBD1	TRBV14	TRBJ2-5	CASSPPGTGTWVKTQYF	TGTGCCAGCAGCCCTCCCGGGACAGGGACATGGGTCAAGACCCAGTACTTC
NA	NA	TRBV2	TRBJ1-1	CASRTRRGMNTEAFF	TGTGCCAGCCGAACACGGAGGGGAATGAACACTGAAGCTTTCTTT
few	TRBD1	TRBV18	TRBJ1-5	CASSPRTGEGQPQHF	TGTGCCAGCTCACCTAGGACAGGGGAAGGTCAGCCCCAGCATTTT
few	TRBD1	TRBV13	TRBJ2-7	CASSSTTGAYEQYF	TGTGCCAGCAGCTCTACGACAGGGGCCTACGAGCAGTACTTC
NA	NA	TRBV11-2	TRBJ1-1	CASSLGTGTEAFF	TGTGCCAGCAGCTTAGGAACGGGCACTGAAGCTTTCTTT
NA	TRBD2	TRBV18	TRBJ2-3	CASSPRGGAQYF	TGTGCCAGCTCCCCCCGGGGGGGAGCGCAGTATTTT
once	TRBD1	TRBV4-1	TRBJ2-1	CASSHQKGQGYEQFF	TGCGCCAGCAGCCATCAAAAGGGACAGGGGTATGAGCAGTTCTTC
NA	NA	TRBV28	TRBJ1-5	CASSPRGRGDQPQHF	TGTGCCAGCAGTCCCCGTGGGAGGGGCGATCAGCCCCAGCATTTT
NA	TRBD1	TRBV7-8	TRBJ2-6	CASSLVLRWDRGSAGANVLTF	TGTGCCAGCAGCTTAGTTTTGCGGTGGGACAGGGGTTCGGCTGGGGCCAACGTCCTGACTTTC
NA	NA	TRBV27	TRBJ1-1	CASSSVSTEAFF	TGTGCCAGCAGTTCTGTGTCCACTGAAGCTTTCTTT
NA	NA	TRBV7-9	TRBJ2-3	CASSLALYGSGTDTQYF	TGTGCCAGCAGCTTAGCGCTGTACGGGAGCGGCACAGATACGCAGTATTTT
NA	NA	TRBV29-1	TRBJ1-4	CSVTDGGARTQKLFF	TGCAGCGTTACGGACGGAGGAGCAAGAACTCAAAAACTGTTTTTT
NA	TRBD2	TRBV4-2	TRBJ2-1	CASSQESTGTSGLDEQFF	TGTGCCAGCAGCCAAGAATCGACCGGGACTAGCGGGTTGGATGAGCAGTTCTTC
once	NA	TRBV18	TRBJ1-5	CASSPGPWGGPQPQHF	TGTGCCAGCTCACCTGGTCCCTGGGGAGGGCCCCAGCCCCAGCATTTT
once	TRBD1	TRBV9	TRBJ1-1	CASSRDRGDTEAFF	TGTGCCAGCAGCCGGGACAGGGGGGACACTGAAGCTTTCTTT
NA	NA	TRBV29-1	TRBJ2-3	CSVVRTRDTDTQYF	TGCAGCGTCGTCCGGACAAGAGACACAGATACGCAGTATTTT
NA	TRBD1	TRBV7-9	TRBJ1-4	CSSSPRTGSEKLFF	TGTTCCAGCAGCCCCAGGACAGGGAGTGAAAAACTGTTTTTT
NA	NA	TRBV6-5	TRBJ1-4	CASSYTGRTNEKLFF	TGTGCCAGCAGTTACACAGGGAGAACTAATGAAAAACTGTTTTTT
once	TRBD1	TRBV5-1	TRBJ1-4	CASSLDRGLGKLFF	TGCGCCAGCAGCTTGGACAGGGGGCTAGGAAAACTGTTTTTT
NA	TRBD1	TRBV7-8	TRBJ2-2	CASSSRTGTGELFF	TGTGCCAGCAGCTCCAGGACAGGGACCGGGGAGCTGTTTTTT
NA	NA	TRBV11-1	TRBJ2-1	CASRRRSDSSYNEQFF	TGTGCCAGCAGACGAAGAAGCGATAGCTCCTACAATGAGCAGTTCTTC
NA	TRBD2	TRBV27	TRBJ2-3	CASKSGSTDTQYF	TGTGCCAGCAAAAGCGGGAGTACAGATACGCAGTATTTT
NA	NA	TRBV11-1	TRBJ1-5	CASSLAGGNQPQHF	TGTGCCAGCAGCTTAGCAGGAGGCAATCAGCCCCAGCATTTT
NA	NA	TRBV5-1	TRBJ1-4	CASSREGGNEKLFF	TGCGCCAGCAGCCGCGAGGGGGGGAATGAAAAACTGTTTTTT
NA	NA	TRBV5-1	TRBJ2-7	CASSLASGEQYF	TGCGCCAGCAGCTTGGCTTCGGGCGAGCAGTACTTC
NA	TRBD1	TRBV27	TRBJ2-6	CASSLYRPQLRDRGLGGANVLTF	TGTGCCAGCAGTTTATACAGACCCCAACTGCGAGACAGGGGGCTTGGTGGGGCCAACGTCCTGACTTTC
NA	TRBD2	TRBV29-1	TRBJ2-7	CSVVEQAGVYEQYF	TGCAGCGTTGTCGAGCAGGCGGGAGTCTACGAGCAGTACTTC
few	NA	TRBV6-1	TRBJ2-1	CASSARESSYNEQFF	TGTGCCAGCAGTGCCCGTGAGTCCTCCTACAATGAGCAGTTCTTC
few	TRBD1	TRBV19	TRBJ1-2	CASSRGDRRNGYTF	TGTGCCAGTAGTAGGGGGGACAGGCGGAATGGCTACACCTTC
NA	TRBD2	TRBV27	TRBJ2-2	CASSLAGVMVTGELFF	TGTGCCAGCAGTCTAGCGGGAGTGATGGTGACCGGGGAGCTGTTTTTT